A selection of T cell receptor beta chains follows, all from one sample in a study of blood T cells in healthy people across ages. TCRdb reanalysed the 5' RACE reads using MiXCR and keeps one entry per CDR3 protein. The sample has around 1,500,000 distinct CDR3 sequences, 42% seen once. Sequencing used blood. Receptor source: a young woman in good health. Both conserved end residues are part of each CDR3. A D gene is named only where the DNA matches it firmly. Expanded clones get a size class; other rows say once, few or many, or leave the size out.

>TRBV7-3|.|TRBJ1-1|many
CASSFQGDTEAFF
TGTGCCAGCAGCTTTCAAGGGGACACTGAAGCTTTCTTT
>TRBV29-1|.|TRBJ1-2|.
CSVRVQGDYTF
TGCAGCGTGAGGGTCCAAGGAGACTACACCTTC
>TRBV19|.|TRBJ2-1|.
CASKSAASSYNEQFF
TGTGCCAGTAAGAGTGCGGCAAGCTCCTACAATGAGCAGTTCTTC
>TRBV10-3|TRBD2|TRBJ2-3|.
CATRDYIGPSTDTQYF
TGTGCCACCCGGGACTATATCGGGCCTAGCACAGATACGCAGTATTTT
>TRBV7-9|.|TRBJ1-1|.
CASSQNEAFF
TGTGCCAGCAGCCAGAATGAAGCTTTCTTT
>TRBV6-5|.|TRBJ2-2|.
CASSYFGTGELFF
TGTGCCAGCAGTTACTTCGGCACCGGGGAGCTGTTTTTT
>TRBV28|.|TRBJ2-5|few
CASSSRGLGGQETQYF
TGTGCCAGCAGTTCCAGGGGTTTAGGTGGTCAAGAGACCCAGTACTTC
>TRBV3-1|.|TRBJ1-2|.
CASSQDPINNYGHTF
TGTGCCAGCAGCCAAGATCCCATTAATAACTATGGCCACACCTTC
>TRBV10-2|TRBD2|TRBJ2-2|.
CASRNPSGDDTGELFF
TGCGCCAGCAGGAACCCTAGCGGGGACGACACCGGGGAGCTGTTTTTT
>TRBV4-1|.|TRBJ2-5|few
CASSQAVGRRDQETQYF
TGCGCCAGCAGCCAAGCGGTGGGACGGCGAGATCAAGAGACCCAGTACTTC
>TRBV18|TRBD2|TRBJ2-1|few
CASSPSPGGARNEQFF
TGTGCCAGCTCACCATCCCCCGGGGGGGCCAGGAATGAGCAGTTCTTC
>TRBV6-5|TRBD1|TRBJ1-6|.
CASSYSGTGNSPLHF
TGTGCCAGCAGTTACTCGGGGACAGGGAATTCACCCCTCCACTTT
>TRBV15|TRBD2|TRBJ2-5|.
CATSRDGLAGGYEQYF
TGTGCCACCAGCAGAGATGGCCTAGCGGGAGGGTATGAGCAGTACTTC
>TRBV12-3/TRBV12-4|.|TRBJ1-1|.
CASSSSHTEAFF
TGTGCCAGCAGCTCATCTCACACTGAAGCTTTCTTT
>TRBV20-1|.|TRBJ1-5|once
CSAGGGPNQPQHF
TGCAGTGCGGGGGGGGGCCCGAATCAGCCCCAGCATTTT
>TRBV28|.|TRBJ2-7|.
CAGSRLKPYEQYF
TGTGCCGGCAGTCGATTGAAGCCCTACGAGCAGTACTTC
>TRBV20-1|.|TRBJ2-5|.
CSARPAQETQYF
TGCAGTGCTCGGCCAGCCCAAGAGACCCAGTACTTC
>TRBV20-1|TRBD1|TRBJ1-5|.
CSAPRQGEQPQHF
TGCAGTGCCCCGAGACAGGGGGAACAGCCCCAGCATTTT
>TRBV7-9|.|TRBJ1-4|.
CASSRGGDREKLFF
TGTGCCAGCAGCCGGGGGGGAGACAGAGAAAAACTGTTTTTT
>TRBV7-9|.|TRBJ1-1|few
CASSLSGSPTEAFF
TGTGCCAGCAGCTTATCGGGGTCCCCCACTGAAGCTTTCTTT
>TRBV9|TRBD2|TRBJ2-1|once
CASSAGTSVSYNEQFF
TGTGCCAGCAGCGCCGGGACTAGCGTCTCCTACAATGAGCAGTTCTTC
>TRBV5-1|.|TRBJ2-3|many
CASSLSGDTQYF
TGTGCCAGCAGCTTAAGCGGGGATACGCAGTATTTT
>TRBV5-1|TRBD2|TRBJ2-1|.
CASSPPSGKSSYNEQFF
TGCGCCAGCAGCCCCCCTAGCGGCAAAAGCTCCTACAATGAGCAGTTCTTC
>TRBV14|.|TRBJ2-1|.
CASSPRDDTMGSEQFF
TGTGCCAGCAGCCCCCGGGACGACACTATGGGGTCGGAGCAGTTCTTC
>TRBV18|TRBD1|TRBJ1-2|.
CASSLNGQGLNYGYTF
TGTGCCAGCTCACTAAACGGACAGGGCCTTAACTATGGCTACACCTTC
>TRBV5-5|TRBD2|TRBJ2-5|.
CASGSLAGSQQETQYF
TGTGCCAGCGGCTCGTTAGCGGGGAGTCAACAAGAGACCCAGTACTTC
>TRBV6-5|TRBD2|TRBJ2-5|.
CASSLSSGWAGTQYF
TGTGCCAGCAGTTTATCTAGCGGGTGGGCGGGGACCCAGTACTTC
>TRBV2|TRBD2|TRBJ2-1|.
CATNRGGVNEQFF
TGTGCAACCAACCGCGGGGGGGTGAATGAGCAGTTCTTC
>TRBV2|TRBD1|TRBJ1-5|few
CASRGKGQGFNQPQHF
TGTGCCAGCCGTGGAAAGGGACAGGGGTTTAATCAGCCCCAGCATTTT
>TRBV28|.|TRBJ2-7|.
CASSTSLYEQYF
TGTGCCAGCAGCACTAGCCTCTACGAGCAGTACTTC
>TRBV27|TRBD1|TRBJ1-6|few
CASRTGDGGYSPLHF
TGTGCCAGCAGGACAGGGGATGGCGGTTACTCACCCCTCCACTTT
>TRBV5-1|TRBD1|TRBJ1-4|.
CASSPVPGQEKLFF
TGCGCCAGCAGCCCCGTCCCGGGACAGGAAAAACTGTTTTTT
>TRBV9|.|TRBJ2-2|.
CASSVSPTPQTGSTGELFF
TGTGCCAGCAGCGTCTCGCCCACCCCGCAGACAGGATCCACCGGGGAGCTGTTTTTT
>TRBV6-5|TRBD2|TRBJ2-7|.
CASSDSSSGTYKQYF
TGTGCCAGCAGTGACTCGTCTAGCGGGACCTACAAGCAGTACTTC
>TRBV4-1|TRBD2|TRBJ2-1|few
CASTFRTSGGVLGEQFF
TGCGCCAGCACCTTCCGGACTAGCGGTGGGGTATTAGGTGAGCAGTTCTTC
>TRBV20-1|TRBD2|TRBJ2-3|.
CSARAPGASGRINTQYF
TGCAGTGCTAGAGCACCTGGGGCTAGCGGGAGGATAAATACGCAGTATTTT
>TRBV18|TRBD1|TRBJ2-5|few
CASSRTGERETQYF
TGTGCCAGCTCACGTACAGGGGAGAGGGAGACCCAGTACTTC
>TRBV6-2/TRBV6-3|.|TRBJ2-7|few
CASSYSPSSYEQYF
TGTGCCAGCAGTTACTCTCCATCGTCCTACGAGCAGTACTTC
>TRBV12-3/TRBV12-4|TRBD1|TRBJ1-1|few
CASSKNRGMNTEAFF
TGTGCCAGCAGTAAGAACAGGGGCATGAACACTGAAGCTTTCTTT
>TRBV2|TRBD2|TRBJ2-5|few
CASSEGGDQETQYF
TGTGCCAGCAGTGAGGGAGGGGACCAAGAGACCCAGTACTTC
>TRBV27|TRBD1|TRBJ2-4|.
CASSLDRDRLAKNIQYF
TGTGCCAGCAGCCTCGACCGGGACAGATTAGCCAAAAACATTCAGTACTTC
>TRBV10-3|.|TRBJ2-2|once
CATSPTANTGELFF
TGTGCCACCAGCCCTACAGCAAACACCGGGGAGCTGTTTTTT
>TRBV29-1|.|TRBJ2-3|.
CSVDAPRRDTQYF
TGCAGCGTTGACGCCCCTCGACGGGATACGCAGTATTTT
>TRBV6-1|.|TRBJ2-5|few
CASSADSEGAQYF
TGTGCCAGCAGTGCCGACAGCGAGGGGGCCCAGTACTTC
>TRBV6-1|.|TRBJ1-2|few
CASYFLAGYTF
TGTGCCAGCTACTTTCTGGCTGGCTACACCTTC
>TRBV3-1|.|TRBJ1-2|.
CASSSPRGYTF
TGTGCCAGCAGCTCTCCGAGGGGCTACACCTTC
>TRBV12-3/TRBV12-4|.|TRBJ1-2|few
CASSSSVNYGYTF
.
>TRBV4-1|TRBD2|TRBJ2-5|few
CASSQDLAGVRETQYF
TGCGCCAGCAGCCAAGATCTGGCGGGGGTGCGGGAGACCCAGTACTTC
>TRBV9|.|TRBJ2-4|.
CASSAGPLGIQYF
TGTGCCAGCAGCGCAGGCCCCTTAGGGATACAGTACTTC
>TRBV6-4|.|TRBJ1-1|.
CASSPVAGGTEAFF
TGTGCCAGCAGTCCCGTCGCGGGGGGGACTGAAGCTTTCTTT
>TRBV6-1|.|TRBJ1-6|.
CAGKYGYDSYNSPLHF
TGTGCCGGAAAGTACGGATACGACTCCTATAATTCACCCCTCCACTTT
>TRBV15|TRBD2|TRBJ2-4|few
CATSRGLLTSGSPKNIQYF
TGTGCCACCAGCAGAGGCTTGTTGACTAGCGGGTCACCCAAAAACATTCAGTACTTC
>TRBV21-1|.|TRBJ2-6|.
CATGANVLTF
TGTGCCACAGGGGCCAACGTCCTGACTTTC
>TRBV14|.|TRBJ2-5|.
CASSQSSVETQYF
TGTGCCAGCAGCCAGTCGTCAGTAGAGACCCAGTACTTC
>TRBV5-6|TRBD1|TRBJ2-7|.
CASSLAAGGGSTQYF
TGTGCCAGCAGCTTGGCCGCAGGGGGCGGATCAACTCAGTACTTC
>TRBV28|.|TRBJ2-3|.
CASRPGSDTQYF
TGTGCCAGCCGACCAGGGTCCGATACGCAGTATTTT
>TRBV6-5|.|TRBJ2-5|.
CASWDVREETQYF
TGTGCCAGCTGGGACGTTCGCGAAGAGACCCAGTACTTC
>TRBV15|TRBD2|TRBJ2-5|.
CATSREIAGGPGETQYF
TGTGCCACCAGCAGAGAGATAGCGGGAGGGCCTGGGGAGACCCAGTACTTC